Listed below are T cell receptor beta chains from one sample, sequenced in a study of blood T cell repertoires in COVID-19. Some clones are missing from TCRdb's copy, which holds only in-frame ones; the method was immunoSEQ multiplex PCR. Of 40,000 to 45,000 clones listed, roughly three quarters were seen once; the top ten hold 25% to 35%. Input material: peripheral blood. The receptors here all came from a man aged 80 or over with acute or convalescent COVID-19. CDR3s include the opening cysteine and the closing phenylalanine or tryptophan. D genes are given only for firm matches. Only some rows state a clone size, as once, few, many or a class for expanded clones.

size: NA; D: NA; J: TRBJ2-1; V: TRBV5-1; CDR3: CASSLSGGLYNEQFF; DNA: TGCGCCAGCAGCTTGTCTGGCGGCCTCTACAATGAGCAGTTCTTC
size: NA; D: NA; J: TRBJ2-1; V: TRBV24-1; CDR3: CATSGSGAYNEQFF; DNA: TGTGCCACCAGTGGTTCAGGGGCCTACAATGAGCAGTTCTTC
size: NA; D: TRBD2; J: TRBJ2-5; V: TRBV5-1; CDR3: CASSRSPRAGGGQETQYF; DNA: TGCGCCAGCTCTCGGTCACCACGCGCGGGGGGGGGCCAAGAGACCCAGTACTTC
size: few; D: NA; J: TRBJ2-3; V: TRBV28; CDR3: CASTGTISTDTQYF; DNA: TGTGCCAGCACCGGGACAATTAGCACAGATACGCAGTATTTT
size: NA; D: TRBD2; J: TRBJ2-7; V: TRBV6-1; CDR3: CASSEIGLAGYF; DNA: TGTGCCAGCAGTGAAATCGGGCTAGCGGGATACTTC
size: NA; D: NA; J: TRBJ2-3; V: TRBV5-1; CDR3: CASSLAPPGAGDTQYF; DNA: TGCGCCAGCAGCTTGGCCCCTCCAGGGGCTGGAGATACGCAGTATTTT
size: once; D: TRBD1; J: TRBJ2-1; V: TRBV5-1; CDR3: CASSLAAGGEQFF; DNA: TGCGCCAGCAGCTTGGCCGCAGGGGGTGAGCAGTTCTTC
size: NA; D: NA; J: TRBJ1-5; V: TRBV30; CDR3: CAWSVSGGGQPQHF; DNA: TGTGCCTGGAGTGTATCGGGGGGCGGTCAGCCCCAGCATTTT
size: NA; D: NA; J: TRBJ1-1; V: TRBV28; CDR3: CASSSVEAFF; DNA: TGTGCCAGCAGTTCCGTGGAAGCTTTCTTT
size: NA; D: TRBD1; J: TRBJ1-1; V: TRBV16; CDR3: CASSQLGSDRGSTEAFF; DNA: TGTGCCAGCAGCCAATTGGGGAGCGACAGGGGAAGCACTGAAGCTTTCTTT
size: NA; D: NA; J: TRBJ1-1; V: TRBV6-5; CDR3: CATSRVAEAFF; DNA: TGTGCCACCTCTCGGGTCGCTGAAGCTTTCTTT
size: NA; D: NA; J: TRBJ2-1; V: TRBV5-5; CDR3: CASSPDSYNEQFF; DNA: TGTGCCAGCAGCCCGGACTCGTACAATGAGCAGTTCTTC